These T cell receptor beta chains were read from a single sample in a study of blood T cell repertoires in COVID-19. Sequencing was performed with immunoSEQ multiplex PCR; in TCRdb, only in-frame clones are kept and a portion is missing. The table has some 180,000 clones, 79% seen once. Sequencing input: PBMCs or T cells enriched from blood (not recorded which). All receptors derive from a woman between 65 and 79 years old in a cohort exposed to, infected with or recovered from COVID-19 (not recorded which). The CDR3 runs from the conserved cysteine through the conserved F or W.

>TRBJ1-4|TRBV18
CASSPQGQGPEKLFF
>TRBJ1-1|TRBV3-1/TRBV3-2
CASSQRRDTEAFF
>TRBJ1-2|TRBV24-1
CATSDEQGFHGYTF
>TRBJ2-2|TRBV18
CASSPGTGNTGELFF
>TRBJ2-1|TRBV27
CASSLRVGLNYNEQFF
>TRBJ1-5|TRBV19
CASRYDRVGNQPQHF
>TRBJ2-7|TRBV27
CASSLFASGSLTSYEQYF
>TRBJ1-1|TRBV20-1
CSASGGRDTEAFF
>TRBJ1-1|TRBV18
CASSPNRGAGSTEAFF
>TRBJ2-6|TRBV19
CASSQGSGANVLTF
>TRBJ1-2|TRBV7-8
CASSLAPGDNYGYTF
>TRBJ1-5|TRBV19
CASSMGQGYQPQHF
>TRBJ2-1|TRBV7-2
CASSLSSGMSEQFF
>TRBJ1-2|TRBV7-9
CASSRLSDYGYTF
>TRBJ1-5|TRBV28
CATSGEGSRQPQHF
>TRBJ1-1|TRBV10-2
CASSEHISVNTEAFF
>TRBJ1-5|TRBV2
CASSEDGQGGQPQHF
>TRBJ2-7|TRBV7-3
CASSLTGLAGSYEQYF
>TRBJ2-2|TRBV27
CAIKHLGSTGELFF
>TRBJ1-6|TRBV2
CASSDERNSPLHF
>TRBJ2-3|TRBV2
CAGGLASTDTQYF
>TRBJ1-5|TRBV7-9
CASSLYGDQPQHF
>TRBJ1-5|TRBV27
CASSLFAGSGQPQHF
>TRBJ2-5|TRBV4-2
CASSPLSGGRETQYF
>TRBJ2-7|TRBV18
CASSTGSQLTYEQYF
>TRBJ2-3|TRBV30
CAWSGQGSRADTQYF
>TRBJ2-7|TRBV6-9
CASSYGSQGYEQYF
>TRBJ2-1|TRBV2
CASSYTRQGGGNEQFF
>TRBJ2-7|TRBV18
CASSPLVDEQYF
>TRBJ2-5|TRBV18
CASSPPQGGEVTQYF
>TRBJ1-3|TRBV5-8
CASSTIGNTIYF
>TRBJ2-5|TRBV6-5
CASSYSTRAETQYF
>TRBJ1-6|TRBV3-1/TRBV3-2
CASSQESFGTGNSPLHF
>TRBJ2-3|TRBV20-1
CSASRPIGANTQYF
>TRBJ1-2|TRBV10-3
CATIPGQDYGYTF
>TRBJ1-4|TRBV18
CASSPTGGEKLFF